This is a list of T cell receptor beta chains from one sample in a study of blood T cell repertoires in COVID-19. The data were produced by immunoSEQ multiplex PCR, yet TCRdb's version contains in-frame clones alone and is incomplete. The table records about 230,000 clones, 70% to 90% of them present only once. Material for sequencing was peripheral blood. These receptor sequences come from a woman in her seventies with active or convalescent COVID-19. The CDR3 runs from the conserved cysteine through the conserved F or W. Fields, in order: J gene, clone size, D gene, V gene, CDR3 protein, CDR3 DNA. A D gene is named only where the DNA matches it firmly. Size is omitted from some rows. Given values are once, few, many or a class for expanded clones.

j_gene: TRBJ2-7
abundance: -
d_gene: TRBD1
v_gene: TRBV5-1
CDR3aa: CASSPEDRGPDEQYF
CDR3nt: TGCGCCAGCAGCCCAGAAGACAGGGGGCCGGACGAGCAGTACTTC

j_gene: TRBJ2-7
abundance: few
d_gene: -
v_gene: TRBV7-9
CDR3aa: CASSLAGAIGAEQYF
CDR3nt: TGTGCCAGCAGCTTAGCGGGCGCCATAGGGGCCGAGCAGTACTTC

j_gene: TRBJ1-2
abundance: -
d_gene: -
v_gene: TRBV28
CDR3aa: CASSLVSFYGYTF
CDR3nt: TGTGCCAGCAGTTTAGTTTCCTTCTATGGCTACACCTTC

j_gene: TRBJ2-2
abundance: many
d_gene: TRBD2
v_gene: TRBV6-5
CDR3aa: CASRASGVGELFF
CDR3nt: TGTGCCAGCAGAGCTAGCGGGGTCGGGGAGCTGTTTTTT

j_gene: TRBJ1-5
abundance: few
d_gene: -
v_gene: TRBV19
CDR3aa: CASSPASDQPQHF
CDR3nt: TGTGCCAGTAGTCCGGCCAGCGATCAGCCCCAGCATTTT

j_gene: TRBJ2-3
abundance: -
d_gene: -
v_gene: TRBV3-1/TRBV3-2
CDR3aa: CASSQRSGDTQYF
CDR3nt: TGTGCCAGCAGCCAACGGTCGGGAGATACGCAGTATTTT

j_gene: TRBJ2-1
abundance: -
d_gene: TRBD1
v_gene: TRBV7-2
CDR3aa: CASSLGQPGQTYNEQFF
CDR3nt: TGTGCCAGCAGCTTAGGACAACCGGGACAGACGTACAATGAGCAGTTCTTC

j_gene: TRBJ2-7
abundance: -
d_gene: -
v_gene: TRBV28
CDR3aa: CASSGGQSPEQYF
CDR3nt: TGTGCCAGCAGTGGTGGACAGTCCCCCGAGCAGTACTTC

j_gene: TRBJ2-3
abundance: -
d_gene: TRBD2
v_gene: TRBV5-1
CDR3aa: CASSPRTSPTDTQYF
CDR3nt: TGCGCCAGCAGCCCACGGACTAGCCCCACAGATACGCAGTATTTT

j_gene: TRBJ1-1
abundance: once
d_gene: -
v_gene: TRBV5-1
CDR3aa: CASSSQTGLNTEAFF
CDR3nt: TGCGCCAGCAGCTCTCAAACAGGATTGAACACTGAAGCTTTCTTT

j_gene: TRBJ1-6
abundance: -
d_gene: -
v_gene: TRBV11-3
CDR3aa: CASSSGQLSPLHF
CDR3nt: TGTGCCAGCAGCTCTGGACAGCTTTCACCCCTCCACTTT

j_gene: TRBJ1-5
abundance: -
d_gene: -
v_gene: TRBV27
CDR3aa: CASSLLQGSNQPQHF
CDR3nt: TGTGCCAGCAGTTTACTACAGGGCAGCAATCAGCCCCAGCATTTT

j_gene: TRBJ1-1
abundance: -
d_gene: TRBD1
v_gene: TRBV19
CDR3aa: CASSIQDRDAFF
CDR3nt: TGTGCCAGTAGTATTCAGGACAGGGACGCTTTCTTT

j_gene: TRBJ2-7
abundance: -
d_gene: TRBD1
v_gene: TRBV6-5
CDR3aa: CASRRTGALDEQYF
CDR3nt: TGTGCCAGCAGGAGGACAGGGGCGCTTGACGAGCAGTACTTC

j_gene: TRBJ1-4
abundance: once
d_gene: TRBD1
v_gene: TRBV23-1
CDR3aa: CASIPKFPGQGAPKLFF
CDR3nt: TGCGCCAGCATTCCCAAATTTCCGGGACAGGGGGCGCCTAAACTGTTTTTT

j_gene: TRBJ1-6
abundance: -
d_gene: TRBD1
v_gene: TRBV5-1
CDR3aa: CASSLVIDRGDSPLHF
CDR3nt: TGCGCCAGCAGCTTGGTAATAGACAGGGGGGATTCACCCCTCCACTTT

j_gene: TRBJ2-7
abundance: -
d_gene: -
v_gene: TRBV10-3
CDR3aa: CAISESREKKYF
CDR3nt: TGTGCCATCAGTGAGTCTAGAGAGAAGAAGTACTTC

j_gene: TRBJ2-3
abundance: few
d_gene: -
v_gene: TRBV9
CDR3aa: CASSVVGDNTDTQYF
CDR3nt: TGTGCCAGCAGCGTAGTGGGGGACAACACAGATACGCAGTATTTT

j_gene: TRBJ2-1
abundance: -
d_gene: TRBD1
v_gene: TRBV30
CDR3aa: CAWTGGFNNEQFF
CDR3nt: TGTGCGTGGACAGGGGGCTTCAACAATGAGCAGTTCTTC

j_gene: TRBJ2-5
abundance: -
d_gene: TRBD2
v_gene: TRBV5-1
CDR3aa: CASSWSGTTYQETQYF
CDR3nt: TGCGCCAGCAGCTGGTCCGGGACTACCTATCAAGAGACCCAGTACTTC

j_gene: TRBJ2-1
abundance: few
d_gene: -
v_gene: TRBV18
CDR3aa: CASSPQGPNEQFF
CDR3nt: TGTGCCAGCTCACCTCAGGGCCCCAATGAGCAGTTCTTC

j_gene: TRBJ2-7
abundance: once
d_gene: -
v_gene: TRBV2
CDR3aa: CASSVLEPYEQYF
CDR3nt: TGTGCCAGCAGTGTCCTAGAACCCTACGAGCAGTACTTC

j_gene: TRBJ2-1
abundance: -
d_gene: TRBD2
v_gene: TRBV3-1/TRBV3-2
CDR3aa: CASSPSGLAGGRSFF
CDR3nt: TGTGCCAGCAGCCCGTCGGGACTAGCGGGGGGGCGGTCGTTCTTC

j_gene: TRBJ2-5
abundance: -
d_gene: TRBD2
v_gene: TRBV5-4
CDR3aa: CASSSGTSGQETQYF
CDR3nt: TGTGCCAGCAGCTCGGGGACTAGCGGGCAAGAGACCCAGTACTTC

j_gene: TRBJ2-1
abundance: -
d_gene: TRBD2
v_gene: TRBV6-6
CDR3aa: CASRLSGGTYNEQFF
CDR3nt: TGTGCCAGCAGATTAAGCGGGGGGACGTACAATGAGCAGTTCTTC

j_gene: TRBJ2-7
abundance: -
d_gene: TRBD2
v_gene: TRBV3-1/TRBV3-2
CDR3aa: CASSLRLASAYEQYF
CDR3nt: TGTGCCAGCAGCCTGAGACTAGCATCGGCCTACGAGCAGTACTTC

j_gene: TRBJ1-1
abundance: -
d_gene: TRBD1
v_gene: TRBV4-1
CDR3aa: CASSQGDRGHHNAFF
CDR3nt: TGCGCCAGCAGCCAAGGGGACAGGGGGCACCATAATGCTTTCTTT

j_gene: TRBJ1-2
abundance: -
d_gene: -
v_gene: TRBV7-9
CDR3aa: CASSLATGFYGYTF
CDR3nt: TGTGCCAGCAGCTTAGCTACGGGGTTCTATGGCTACACCTTC

j_gene: TRBJ2-5
abundance: -
d_gene: -
v_gene: TRBV30
CDR3aa: CAWSGPGHFQETQYF
CDR3nt: TGTGCCTGGAGTGGCCCGGGACACTTCCAAGAGACCCAGTACTTC

j_gene: TRBJ2-5
abundance: -
d_gene: TRBD2
v_gene: TRBV3-1/TRBV3-2
CDR3aa: CAISPGLAGAPQYF
CDR3nt: TGTGCCATTTCGCCGGGACTAGCGGGAGCCCCCCAGTACTTC

j_gene: TRBJ2-7
abundance: -
d_gene: TRBD1
v_gene: TRBV19
CDR3aa: CASSPAGQGYEQYF
CDR3nt: TGTGCCAGCTCCCCCGCAGGACAGGGTTACGAGCAGTACTTC

j_gene: TRBJ1-6
abundance: -
d_gene: TRBD1
v_gene: TRBV5-8
CDR3aa: CASSQTTGVNSPLHF
CDR3nt: TGTGCCAGCAGCCAGACGACAGGGGTGAATTCACCCCTCCACTTT

j_gene: TRBJ2-7
abundance: -
d_gene: -
v_gene: TRBV5-1
CDR3aa: CASSFSTALPAYEQYF
CDR3nt: TGCGCCAGCAGCTTTAGTACAGCCTTACCAGCATACGAGCAGTACTTC

j_gene: TRBJ2-7
abundance: few
d_gene: -
v_gene: TRBV30
CDR3aa: CAWSQAAYEQYF
CDR3nt: TGTGCCTGGAGTCAGGCAGCCTACGAGCAGTACTTC

j_gene: TRBJ2-3
abundance: -
d_gene: TRBD2
v_gene: TRBV5-4
CDR3aa: CASSLGTSGSFDTQYF
CDR3nt: TGTGCCAGCAGCCTCGGGACTAGCGGGAGTTTTGATACGCAGTATTTT

j_gene: TRBJ2-1
abundance: few
d_gene: TRBD2
v_gene: TRBV6-1
CDR3aa: CASSEHSPRENEQFF
CDR3nt: TGTGCCAGCAGTGAACACTCCCCGCGGGAGAATGAGCAGTTCTTC

j_gene: TRBJ2-1
abundance: -
d_gene: -
v_gene: TRBV5-1
CDR3aa: CASSLGHYGNEQFF
CDR3nt: TGCGCCAGCAGCTTGGGGCACTACGGCAATGAGCAGTTCTTC

j_gene: TRBJ1-2
abundance: -
d_gene: TRBD1
v_gene: TRBV18
CDR3aa: CASSPGTGAPGSYGYTF
CDR3nt: TGTGCCAGCTCACCCGGGACAGGGGCACCCGGGAGCTATGGCTACACCTTC

j_gene: TRBJ2-1
abundance: -
d_gene: TRBD2
v_gene: TRBV9
CDR3aa: CASSLGGEQFF
CDR3nt: TGTGCCAGCAGCTTGGGAGGGGAGCAGTTCTTC